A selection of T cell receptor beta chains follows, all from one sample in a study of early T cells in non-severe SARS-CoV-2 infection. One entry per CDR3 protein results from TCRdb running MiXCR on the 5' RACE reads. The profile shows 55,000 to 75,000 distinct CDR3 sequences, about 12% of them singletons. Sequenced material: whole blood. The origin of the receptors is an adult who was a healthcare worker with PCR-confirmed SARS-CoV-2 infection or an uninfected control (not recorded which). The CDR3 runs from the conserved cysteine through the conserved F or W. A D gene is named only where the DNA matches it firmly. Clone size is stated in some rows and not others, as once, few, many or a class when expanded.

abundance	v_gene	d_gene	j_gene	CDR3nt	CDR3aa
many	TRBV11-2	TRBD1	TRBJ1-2	TGTGCCAGCAGCTTCTACCGGGACAGTGTATTTGGCTACACCTTC	CASSFYRDSVFGYTF
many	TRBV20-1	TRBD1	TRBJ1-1	TGCAGTGCTGACCAGGGGGCGAGGGCTTTCTTT	CSADQGARAFF
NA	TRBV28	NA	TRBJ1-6	TGTGCCAGCAGTTTAGGGGCACCGAGGGGGGCCCTCCACTTT	CASSLGAPRGALHF
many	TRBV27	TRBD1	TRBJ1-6	TGTGCCAGCAGCGGACAGGGAAATAATTCACCCCTCCACTTT	CASSGQGNNSPLHF
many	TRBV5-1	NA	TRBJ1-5	TGCGCCAGCAGCTTGGCAAATCAGCCCCAGCATTTT	CASSLANQPQHF
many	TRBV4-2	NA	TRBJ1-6	TGTGCCAGCAGCCACCCCCCCGGTAGGAGGGCGAGCTCCTATAATTCACCCCTCCACTTT	CASSHPPGRRASSYNSPLHF
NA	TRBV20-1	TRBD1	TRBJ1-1	TGCAGTGCCAGGGACAGGGGATCGGGCACTGAAGCTTTCTTT	CSARDRGSGTEAFF
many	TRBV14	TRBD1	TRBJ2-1	TGTGCCAGCAGTCCCCGGACAGGGGGGGGCAATGAGCAGTTCTTC	CASSPRTGGGNEQFF
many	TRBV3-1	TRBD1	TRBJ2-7	TGTGCCAGCAGCTGGACAGGGGTCGAGCAGTACTTC	CASSWTGVEQYF
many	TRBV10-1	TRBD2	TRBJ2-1	TGCGCCAGCAGTGACGGGAGGAATGAGCAGTTCTTC	CASSDGRNEQFF
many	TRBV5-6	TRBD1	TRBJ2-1	TGTGCCAGCAGCTTAAGGACAGGGGTCTTCGGGCAGTTCTTC	CASSLRTGVFGQFF
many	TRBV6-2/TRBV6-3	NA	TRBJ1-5	TGTGCCAGCAGCCGACGAGAGTTACAGGGAGGTCAGCCCCAGCATTTT	CASSRRELQGGQPQHF
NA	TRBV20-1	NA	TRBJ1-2	TGCAGTGCTAGAGATCAGACTGGGTACACAGGGACCTATGGCTACACCTTC	CSARDQTGYTGTYGYTF
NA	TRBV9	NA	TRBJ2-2	TGTGCCAGCAGCGTAGACTACACATACACCGGGGAGCTGTTTTTT	CASSVDYTYTGELFF
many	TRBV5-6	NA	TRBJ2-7	TGTGCCAGCAGTTTGGGAATCTACGAGCAGTACTTC	CASSLGIYEQYF
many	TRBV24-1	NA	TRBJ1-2	TGTGCCACCAGTGATCCGTCCCAGGCACCCTATGGCTACACCTTC	CATSDPSQAPYGYTF
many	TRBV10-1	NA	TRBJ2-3	TGCGCCAGCTCACTCGGGACCTACAGCACAGATACGCAGTATTTT	CASSLGTYSTDTQYF
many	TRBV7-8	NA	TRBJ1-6	TGTGCCAGCAGTCCAGACAGGCGGGGGTCACCCCTCCACTTT	CASSPDRRGSPLHF
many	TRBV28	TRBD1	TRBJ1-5	TGTGCCAGCAGTTTAACAGGGGGCGAGGACCAGCCCCAGCATTTT	CASSLTGGEDQPQHF
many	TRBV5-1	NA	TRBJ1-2	TGCGCCAGCAGCCCAGACATTACAAGCTACACCTTC	CASSPDITSYTF
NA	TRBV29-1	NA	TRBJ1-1	TGCAGCGTTGGCACGGACACTGAAGCTTTCTTT	CSVGTDTEAFF
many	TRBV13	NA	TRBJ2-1	TGTGCCAGCAGCTTACGACGGACGGCTTCTTCCTACAATGAGCAGTTCTTC	CASSLRRTASSYNEQFF
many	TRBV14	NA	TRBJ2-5	TGTGCCAGCAGCCAAGAACCACTCTTGGCCGGACAAGAGACCCAGTACTTC	CASSQEPLLAGQETQYF
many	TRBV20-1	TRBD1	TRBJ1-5	TGCAGTGCTACCTCAAGAAGCAGGGGGGGTTTGAGCAATCAGCCCCAGCATTTT	CSATSRSRGGLSNQPQHF
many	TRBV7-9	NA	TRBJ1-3	TGTGCCAGCAGCTCATTTCGCAAGGGATACGGAAACACCATATATTTT	CASSSFRKGYGNTIYF
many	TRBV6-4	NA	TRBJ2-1	TGTGCCAGCAGTGAAGGAGCCGGATCCTACAATGAGCAGTTCTTC	CASSEGAGSYNEQFF
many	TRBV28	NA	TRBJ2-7	TGTGCCAGCACGGGGGGCGAATTGGGAGGCTACGAGCAGTACTTC	CASTGGELGGYEQYF
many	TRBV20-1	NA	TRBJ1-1	TGCAGTGCTAGAGATCGGACGGTCGATATCAACGCTTTCTTT	CSARDRTVDINAFF
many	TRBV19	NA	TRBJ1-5	TGTGCCAGTAGTTCCTTGGACAGCAATCAGCCCCAGCATTTT	CASSSLDSNQPQHF
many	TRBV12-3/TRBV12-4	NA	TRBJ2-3	TGTGCCAGCAGCCTAGCGAGTAGCACAGATACGCAGTATTTT	CASSLASSTDTQYF
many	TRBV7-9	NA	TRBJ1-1	TGTGCCAGCAGCTTGGTGAGAGGGGAGTCGGCTTTCTTT	CASSLVRGESAFF
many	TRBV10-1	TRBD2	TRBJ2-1	TGCGCCAGCAGTCGTACTAGCGGGGGCAATGAGCAGTTCTTC	CASSRTSGGNEQFF
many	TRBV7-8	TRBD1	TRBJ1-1	TGTGCCAGCAGCGCACAGGGGATTGAAGCTTTCTTT	CASSAQGIEAFF
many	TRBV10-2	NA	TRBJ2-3	TGCGCCAGCAGAATAGGAGGGGGAGATACGCAGTATTTT	CASRIGGGDTQYF
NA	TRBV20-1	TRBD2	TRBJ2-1	TGCAGTGCTAGTCCGGGGGGGGACTACAATGAGCAGTTCTTC	CSASPGGDYNEQFF
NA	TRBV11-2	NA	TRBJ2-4	TGTGCCAGCAGCCAATGGGGACTCTTAAGCAAAAACATTCAGTACTTC	CASSQWGLLSKNIQYF
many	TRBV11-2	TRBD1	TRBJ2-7	TGTGCCAGCAGAACAATGGGACAGGCCCACGAGCAGTACTTC	CASRTMGQAHEQYF
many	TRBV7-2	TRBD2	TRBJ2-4	TGTGCCAGCAGCCCGCAGGGCCCGGGACTAGCGGGAGCGGGCAAAAACATTCAGTACTTC	CASSPQGPGLAGAGKNIQYF
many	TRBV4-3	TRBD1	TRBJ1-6	TGCGCCAGCAGCCAAGATCGAGGGGGCGGACTATTGATTGATTCACCCCTCCACTTT	CASSQDRGGGLLIDSPLHF
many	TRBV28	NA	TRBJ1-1	TGTGCCAGCAGTAGAACAGGGTTTACTTCGGAAGCTTTCTTT	CASSRTGFTSEAFF
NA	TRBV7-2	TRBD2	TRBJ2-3	TGTGCCAGCAGCTCGATGCGGACTAGCGGGCCCCGCACAGATACGCAGTATTTT	CASSSMRTSGPRTDTQYF
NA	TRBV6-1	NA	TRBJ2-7	TGTGCCAGCAGTGAACAGGAGAGCTCCTACGAGCAGTACTTC	CASSEQESSYEQYF
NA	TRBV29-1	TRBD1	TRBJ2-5	TGCAGCGTCGCGACAGGGGTGGAGACCCAGTACTTC	CSVATGVETQYF